This passage covers 27 T cell receptor beta chains from one sample sequenced in a study of regulatory T cells in long-lasting Graves disease (dated by TCRdb to the early 2020s). The time point label of this sample denotes: persistent/refractory GD, antithyroid drugs over 5 years with positive TRAb. For both TCR sequencing and RNA sequencing, RNA was extracted from PBMCs in TRIzol. Receptor amplification or capture employed multiplex PCR. Sequenced on an Illumina HiSeq 4000. To build TCR beta libraries, CDR3 regions were amplified by Arm-PCR using iRepertoire HTBI primers. TCRdb's own reprocessing of the public reads used fastp at Q25 and MiXCR and kept productive beta chains. Identical CDR3 protein sequences are pooled into one entry, listed with their most common genes and DNA. The sample contains over 650,000 distinct CDR3 sequences, 30% of them found a single time. The ten most abundant clones make up 40% to 50% of the sample.

The starting material was peripheral blood mononuclear cells (PBMCs), obtained when the disease was refractory, from a patient treated with antithyroid drugs. The receptors shown here come from a female donor with Graves disease.

This clonotype was seen more than once but under ten times. The chain carries TRBV4-1 and TRBJ1-1, with D unresolved. The CDR3 is 16 residues long. CDR1 is MGHRA, CDR2 YSYEKL, per germline. The V and J ends lost 0 bases and 1 base respectively, with 12 bases between them. The CDR3 DNA follows: TGCGCCAGCAGCCAAGAAAGTCGGCTACGGAACACTGAAGCTTTCTTT. Amino acids: CASSQESRLRNTEAFF.

The J gene is TRBJ1-5, the V gene TRBV20-1; 8 nucleotides line up with TRBD1. CDR3 length: 13 amino acids. Per germline, CDR1 DFQATT and CDR2 SNEGSKA (reference sequence). V lost 5 bases, J lost 6 bases, and 6 bases stayed unmatched. The CDR3 nucleotides read TGCAGTGCTCAGGGGCAGGGGGCTCAGCCCCAGCATTTT. Encoded protein: CSAQGQGAQPQHF.

V and J are TRBV2 and TRBJ1-2; no clear D. CDR3 length equals 14 residues. Trimming shortened V by 3 bases and J by 0 bases, and 8 bases separated the two germline ends. From germline, CDR1 is SNHLY and CDR2 FYNNEI. The CDR3 region is CASSDRRANYGYTF. CDR3 nucleotides: TGTGCCAGCAGTGACAGGAGGGCTAACTATGGCTACACCTTC.

V gene TRBV6-4 combines with J gene TRBJ1-4; 8 bases align to TRBD1. CDR1 and CDR2 from the germline V gene are MRHNA and SNTAGT. The CDR3 loop spans 13 amino acids. The V gene end was trimmed by 8 bases and the J gene end by 7 bases; junction bases not matched to a gene: 6. The CDR3 reads CASGGRGLEKLFF. For the CDR3, the DNA is TGTGCCAGCGGGGGCAGGGGGCTTGAAAAACTGTTTTTT.

This clonotype was seen only a few times. The chain is built from TRBV7-9 and TRBJ2-5; tentative D call: TRBD2 (5 bases). The CDR3 is 19 residues long. Germline V lookup: CDR1 SEHNR, CDR2 FQNEAQ (reference sequence). The ends were cut back, 3 bases at V and 2 bases at J, with 25 bases in the middle. CDR3 nucleotides: TGTGCCAGCAGCTTCTTCGTCGGAGGCACGGGATTGTCACAAGAGACCCAGTACTTC. Translated: CASSFFVGGTGLSQETQYF.

This clonotype was counted ten times or more. CDR3 sequence: CASSLKPAGSNTEAFF. The DNA for the CDR3 is TGTGCCAGCAGTTTAAAACCAGCAGGGTCGAACACTGAAGCTTTCTTT. The V gene is TRBV12-3 or TRBV12-4, the J gene TRBJ1-1; a weak D match, TRBD1 (5 bases). The CDR3 consists of 16 residues. Trimming removed 2 bases at V and 1 base at J, with 14 bases between.

This clonotype was detected ten times or more. The chain is built from TRBV28 and TRBJ1-2; 7 nucleotides line up with TRBD1. CDR1 is MDHEN and CDR2 is SYDVKM in the germline V gene. J lost 6 bases, V lost 8 bases, and 3 bases had no gene match. This CDR3 region has 11 residues. The DNA of the CDR3 is TGTGCCAGCGGACAGGTCGATGGCTACACCTTC. It specifies CASGQVDGYTF.

CDR3 DNA: TGCAGCGTTGGGGAGGGGGAGGCCGACACTGAAGCTTTCTTT. It codes for CSVGEGEADTEAFF. This rearrangement joins TRBV29-1 to TRBJ1-1, with D maybe TRBD1 (6 bases). This CDR3 region has 14 residues. Looked up from germline, CDR1 is SQVTM and CDR2 is ANQGSEA. V gave up 4 bases and J gave up 3 bases, with 15 bases separating them.

The CDR3: CSARRRGGTGELFF. In nucleotides, the CDR3 is TGCAGTGCTAGACGGAGGGGGGGGACCGGGGAGCTGTTTTTT. The V gene is TRBV20-1, the J gene TRBJ2-2; possible D gene TRBD2, 7 bases. CDR3 length equals 14 residues. V shed 2 bases and J shed 5 bases, with 12 bases lying between them. Germline CDR1 is DFQATT and CDR2 is SNEGSKA (reference sequence).

The chain couples TRBV7-2 to TRBJ1-2; D perhaps matches TRBD1 (5 bases). The CDR3 covers 15 residues. The germline CDR1 and CDR2 sequences are SGHTA and FQGNSA. Trimming took 0 bases from V and 4 from J, leaving 12 bases between them. Written as DNA, the CDR3 is TGTGCCAGCAGCTTAGCAAGGAAGGGGATCTATGGCTACACCTTC. It yields the protein CASSLARKGIYGYTF.

This clonotype was observed a few times. The chain has TRBV30 and TRBJ1-1, with TRBD1 as a possible D gene (5 bases). V was trimmed by 0 bases and J by 2 bases, leaving 10 bases between them. CDR3 length: 14 amino acids. Germline V lookup: CDR1 GTSNPN, CDR2 SVGIG (reference sequence). Here the CDR3 DNA reads TGTGCCTGGAGTGTAGGACACACCAACACTGAAGCTTTCTTT. Protein sequence: CAWSVGHTNTEAFF.

The rearrangement joins TRBV30 to TRBJ1-2; 8 positions match TRBD1. The ends lost 1 base at V and 6 bases at J; junction bases unmatched: 7. CDR3 size: 14 residues. Germline CDR1 reads GTSNPN; CDR2 reads SVGIG (reference sequence). CDR3 nucleotide sequence: TGTGCCTGGAGTGGGGTGGACAGGGCAAATGGCTACACCTTC. Protein sequence: CAWSGVDRANGYTF.

This clonotype was recorded once. The rearrangement joins TRBV29-1 to TRBJ2-7; TRBD1 is a possible D gene (5 bases). This CDR3 region has 12 residues. Trimming took 3 bases from V and 2 from J, leaving 8 bases between them. CDR1 and CDR2 (germline): SQVTM, ANQGSEA. Here the CDR3 reads CSVEDMTYEQYF. The CDR3 DNA reads as TGCAGCGTTGAGGACATGACCTACGAGCAGTACTTC.

The chain couples TRBV19 to TRBJ1-5; TRBD1 is a possible D gene (5 bases). The CDR3 contains 12 residues. The V end lost 4 bases, the J end lost 10 bases, and 11 bases lay between the germline ends. CDR1 is LNHDA and CDR2 is SQIVND in the germline V gene (reference sequence). CDR3 loop: CASSSGASPQHF. For the CDR3, the DNA is TGTGCCAGTAGTAGCGGGGCTAGCCCCCAGCATTTT.

This clonotype was counted a few times. The chain couples TRBV5-5 to TRBJ2-7, with 13 bases matching TRBD2. The CDR3 is 14 amino acids. CDR1 is SGHKS and CDR2 is YYEKEE in the germline V gene (reference sequence). V lost 4 bases to trimming and J lost 4 bases; unmatched junction nucleotides: 2. The CDR3 is CASSGTSGVYEQYF. The CDR3 DNA reads as TGTGCCAGCAGCGGGACTAGCGGGGTATACGAGCAGTACTTC.

This chain uses TRBV20-1 with TRBJ2-7; 12 bases agree with TRBD2. The CDR3 is made up of 15 amino acids. Per the germline V gene, CDR1 is DFQATT and CDR2 is SNEGSKA (reference sequence). J was trimmed by 3 bases and V by 5 bases; bases with no gene match: 8. CDR3 DNA sequence: TGCAGTGCTTCGACTAGCGGGAGTATCAGCTACGAGCAGTACTTC. It codes for CSASTSGSISYEQYF.

The chain combines TRBV7-2 with TRBJ1-2; 7 bases agree with TRBD1. The CDR3 loop spans 15 amino acids. Germline CDR1 is SGHTA and CDR2 is FQGNSA. V dropped 7 bases and J dropped 2; count of bases not matched to a gene: 10. In DNA, the CDR3 is TGTGCCAGCACAACCACTACAGGGGAGAACTATGGCTACACCTTC. Its protein is CASTTTTGENYGYTF.

V and J are TRBV4-1 and TRBJ1-1, with 8 bases fitting TRBD1. Germline-derived CDR1 and CDR2 are MGHRA and YSYEKL. The CDR3 extends over 16 amino acids. The trim removed 1 base at V and 1 base at J, leaving 5 bases unmatched. The CDR3 region is CASSQAQGQANTEAFF. The CDR3 region has the DNA TGCGCCAGCAGCCAAGCTCAGGGACAGGCGAACACTGAAGCTTTCTTT.

This clonotype has only one observation. Because the CDR3 is missing its conserved closing phenylalanine or tryptophan, this is likely a read error. The V and J genes are TRBV20-1 and TRBJ1-2; 9 bases are a match to TRBD1. Trimming removed 1 base from V and 2 bases from J; junction bases left unmatched: 2. This CDR3 comprises 14 residues. CDR1 is DFQATT and CDR2 is SNEGSKA in the germline V gene (reference sequence). The CDR3 DNA reads as TGCAGTGCTAGAGGGGACAGGGAGAACTATGGCTACACCCTC. Amino acids: CSARGDRENYGYTL.

On this clonotype itself: Possible read error: a much larger clone is one base away. This chain connects TRBV2 to TRBJ2-7; TRBD2 matches 8 bases. The CDR3 sequence is 17 residues long. CDR1 SNHLY and CDR2 FYNNEI come from the germline V gene. The CDR3 loop is CASGEVGSGGPLTGQYF. CDR3 sequence (DNA): TGTGCCAGCGGTGAAGTGGGGTCGGGAGGGCCCTTAACCGGGCAGTACTTC.

The rearrangement links TRBV20-1 to TRBJ2-2; D ambiguous. Trimming shortened V by 0 bases and J by 4 bases, and 15 bases separated the two germline ends. The CDR3 runs 16 residues. The V gene's germline CDR1 is DFQATT and CDR2 SNEGSKA (reference sequence). CDR3 sequence reads: CSARDLVVAPTGELFF. CDR3 in DNA: TGCAGTGCTAGAGATCTCGTGGTAGCACCCACCGGGGAGCTGTTTTTT.

The chain links TRBV6-1 to TRBJ2-2; D unresolved. The V and J ends lost 4 bases and 0 bases respectively, with 9 bases between them. This CDR3 is built from 15 residues. Germline CDR1 is MNHNS and CDR2 is SASEGT. CDR3: CASSVMVTNTGELFF. The CDR3 DNA follows: TGTGCCAGCAGTGTAATGGTCACGAACACCGGGGAGCTGTTTTTT.

In its sample, this clonotype was seen many times. The chain couples TRBV6-2 or TRBV6-3 to TRBJ1-2; perhaps TRBD1 as D (6 bases). The V end lost 5 bases, the J end lost 4 bases, and 20 bases lay between the germline ends. The germline gives CDR1 MNHEY, CDR2 SVGEGT. The CDR3 totals 16 residues. In DNA, the CDR3 is TGTGCCAGCAGTGACCCGAGACAGGACGTTGTCTATGGCTACACCTTC. Protein product: CASSDPRQDVVYGYTF.

The rearrangement links TRBV5-1 to TRBJ2-1, with D unresolved. CDR3 length: 15 residues. In germline, CDR1 is SGHRS, CDR2 YFSETQ. Trimming cost V 2 bases and J 4 bases, with 13 bases left between them. CDR3 loop: CASSLSPQRYNEQFF. DNA of the CDR3: TGCGCCAGCAGCTTATCTCCTCAAAGATACAATGAGCAGTTCTTC. The full variable domain, in which reference TRBV5-1 and TRBJ2-1 provide the parts outside the CDR3, is KAGVTQTPRYLIKTRGQQVTLSCSPISGHRSVSWYQQTPGQGLQFLFEYFSETQRNKGNFPGRFSGRQFSNSRSEMNVSTLELGDSALYLCASSLSPQRYNEQFFGPGTRLTVL.

J is TRBJ1-5 and V is TRBV6-5; a weak D match, TRBD1 (5 bases). Germline loops: CDR1 MNHEY, CDR2 SVGAGI. CDR3 length: 15 amino acids. Trimming took off 5 bases at V and 1 base at J, with 12 bases between the two ends. The CDR3: CASSNWDESNQPQHF. CDR3 nucleotide sequence: TGTGCCAGCAGTAACTGGGACGAAAGCAATCAGCCCCAGCATTTT.

The chain joins TRBV5-1 to TRBJ1-1, with a tentative D call TRBD1 (5 bases). The length of the CDR3 is 16 residues. Germline V gene lookup returns CDR1 SGHRS and CDR2 YFSETQ. V lost 1 base and J 4 bases, leaving 17 bases between the germline ends. The CDR3 DNA sequence: TGCGCCAGCAGCTTGTCCCCAGGGTCCTGGAGCACTGAAGCTTTCTTT. Translation: CASSLSPGSWSTEAFF.

This clonotype appeared many times. The chain combines TRBV12-3 or TRBV12-4 with TRBJ1-1, with 7 nucleotides matching TRBD1. CDR3 length: 18 amino acids. With 1 base clipped from V and 3 bases from J, the junction kept 14 bases outside the gene matches. CDR3 protein: CASSLDRGLGGYYTEAFF. CDR3 DNA: TGTGCCAGCAGTTTAGATAGGGGGCTGGGCGGTTATTACACTGAAGCTTTCTTT.